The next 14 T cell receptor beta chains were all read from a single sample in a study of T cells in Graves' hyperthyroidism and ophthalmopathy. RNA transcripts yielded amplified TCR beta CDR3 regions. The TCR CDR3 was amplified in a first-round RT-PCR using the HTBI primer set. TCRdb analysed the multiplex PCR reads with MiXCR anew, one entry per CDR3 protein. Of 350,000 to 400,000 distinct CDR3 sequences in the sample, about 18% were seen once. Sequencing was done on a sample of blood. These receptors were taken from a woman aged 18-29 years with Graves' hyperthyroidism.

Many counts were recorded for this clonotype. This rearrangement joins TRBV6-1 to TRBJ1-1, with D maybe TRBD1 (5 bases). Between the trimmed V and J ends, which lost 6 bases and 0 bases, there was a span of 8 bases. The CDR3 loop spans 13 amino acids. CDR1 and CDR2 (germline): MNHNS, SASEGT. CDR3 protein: CASRGDLNTEAFF. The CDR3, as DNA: TGTGCCAGCAGGGGGGACTTGAACACTGAAGCTTTCTTT.

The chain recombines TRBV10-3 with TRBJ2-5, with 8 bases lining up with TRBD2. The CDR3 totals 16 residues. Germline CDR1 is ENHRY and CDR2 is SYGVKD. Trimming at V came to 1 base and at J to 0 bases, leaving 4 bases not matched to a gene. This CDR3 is CAISEWSSGDQETQYF. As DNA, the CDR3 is TGTGCCATCAGTGAGTGGAGTAGCGGGGACCAAGAGACCCAGTACTTC.

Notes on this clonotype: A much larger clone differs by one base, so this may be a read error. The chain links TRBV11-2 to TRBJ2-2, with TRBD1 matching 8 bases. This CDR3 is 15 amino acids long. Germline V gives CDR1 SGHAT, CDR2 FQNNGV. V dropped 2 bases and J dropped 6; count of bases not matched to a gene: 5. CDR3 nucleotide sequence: TGTGCCAGCAGCTTATGGACAGGGCGTTCCGGGGAGCTGTTTTTT. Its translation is CASSLWTGRSGELFF.

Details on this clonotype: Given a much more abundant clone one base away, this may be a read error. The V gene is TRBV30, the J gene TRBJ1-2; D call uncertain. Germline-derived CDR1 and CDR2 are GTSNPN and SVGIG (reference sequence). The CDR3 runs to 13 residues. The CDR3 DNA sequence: TGTGCCTGGAGTGTTGGCAGTTCCTATAGCTACACCTTC. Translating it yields CAWSVGSSYSYTF.

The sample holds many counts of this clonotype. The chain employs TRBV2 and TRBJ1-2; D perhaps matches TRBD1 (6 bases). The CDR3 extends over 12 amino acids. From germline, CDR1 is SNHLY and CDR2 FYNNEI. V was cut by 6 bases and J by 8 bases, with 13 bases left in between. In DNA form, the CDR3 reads TGTGCCAGCAGCGCAGGGGTCGGGGGCTACACCTTC. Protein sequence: CASSAGVGGYTF. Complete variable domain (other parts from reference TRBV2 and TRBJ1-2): EPEVTQTPSHQVTQMGQEVILRCVPISNHLYFYWYRQILGQKVEFLVSFYNNEISEKSEIFDDQFSVERPDGSNFTLKIRSTKLEDSAMYFCASSAGVGGYTFGSGTRLTVV.

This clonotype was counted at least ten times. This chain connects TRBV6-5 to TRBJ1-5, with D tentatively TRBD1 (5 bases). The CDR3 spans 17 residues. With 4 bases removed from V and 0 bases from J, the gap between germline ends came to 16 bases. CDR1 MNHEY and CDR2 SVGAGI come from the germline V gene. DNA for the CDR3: TGTGCCAGCAGTTCCCCGGGACGGCAGTATAGCAATCAGCCCCAGCATTTT. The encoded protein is CASSSPGRQYSNQPQHF.

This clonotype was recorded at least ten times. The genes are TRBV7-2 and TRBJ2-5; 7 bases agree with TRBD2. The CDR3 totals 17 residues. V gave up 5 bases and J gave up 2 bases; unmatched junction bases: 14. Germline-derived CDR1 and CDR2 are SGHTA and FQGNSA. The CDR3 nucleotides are TGTGCCAGCAGCCCAAGGCGGGGGAGCCAAGCTCAAGAGACCCAGTACTTC. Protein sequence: CASSPRRGSQAQETQYF.

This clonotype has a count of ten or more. The chain's CDR3 is CASSESGMNTEAFF. The CDR3 region has the DNA TGCGCCAGCAGTGAATCAGGGATGAACACTGAAGCTTTCTTT. The chain employs TRBV10-1 and TRBJ1-1, with a possible D match to TRBD1 (5 bases). Between the trimmed V and J ends, which lost 3 bases and 0 bases, there was a span of 8 bases. CDR3 length equals 14 residues. Germline CDR1 and CDR2: WNHNN and SYGVQD (reference sequence).

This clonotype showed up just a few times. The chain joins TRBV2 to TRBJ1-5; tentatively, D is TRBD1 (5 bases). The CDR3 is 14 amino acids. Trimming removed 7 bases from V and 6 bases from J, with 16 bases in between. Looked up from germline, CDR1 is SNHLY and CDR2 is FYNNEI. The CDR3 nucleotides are TGTGCCAGCAAGAGGGGCCGGGGCATTCAGCCCCAGCATTTT. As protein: CASKRGRGIQPQHF.

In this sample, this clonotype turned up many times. The CDR3 DNA reads as TGTGCCAGCAGTTTCCGCAGGGGTGGCTACGAGCAGTACTTC. This sequence encodes CASSFRRGGYEQYF. The J gene is TRBJ2-7, the V gene TRBV27; possibly TRBD1 for D (6 bases). V lost 3 bases and J 3 bases, leaving 12 bases between the germline ends. The CDR3 consists of 14 residues. CDR1 MNHEY and CDR2 SMNVEV come from the germline V gene (reference sequence).

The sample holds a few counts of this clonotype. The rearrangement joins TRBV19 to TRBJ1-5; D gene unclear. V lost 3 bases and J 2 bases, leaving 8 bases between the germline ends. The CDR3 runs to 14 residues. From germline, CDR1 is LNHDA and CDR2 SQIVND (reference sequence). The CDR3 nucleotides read TGTGCCAGTAGTATTCGGTCTCGCAATCAGCCCCAGCATTTT. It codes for CASSIRSRNQPQHF.

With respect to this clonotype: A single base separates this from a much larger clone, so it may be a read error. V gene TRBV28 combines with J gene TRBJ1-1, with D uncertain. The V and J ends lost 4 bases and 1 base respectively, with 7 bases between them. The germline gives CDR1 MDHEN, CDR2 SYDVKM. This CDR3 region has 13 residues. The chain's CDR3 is CASSSPKNTEAFF. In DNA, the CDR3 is TGTGCCAGCAGTTCCCCGAAGAACACTGAAGCTTTCTTT. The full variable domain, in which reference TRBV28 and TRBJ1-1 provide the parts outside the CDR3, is DVKVTQSSRYLVKRTGEKVFLECVQDMDHENMFWYRQDPGLGLRLIYFSYDVKMKEKGDIPEGYSVSREKKERFSLILESASTNQTSMYLCASSSPKNTEAFFGQGTRLTVV.

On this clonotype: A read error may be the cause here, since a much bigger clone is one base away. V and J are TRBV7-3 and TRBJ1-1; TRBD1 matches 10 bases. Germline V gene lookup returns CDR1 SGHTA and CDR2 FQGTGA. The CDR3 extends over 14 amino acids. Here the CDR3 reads CASSSTGGAGEACF. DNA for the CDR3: TGTGCCAGCAGCTCGACAGGGGGCGCAGGGGAAGCTTGCTTT.

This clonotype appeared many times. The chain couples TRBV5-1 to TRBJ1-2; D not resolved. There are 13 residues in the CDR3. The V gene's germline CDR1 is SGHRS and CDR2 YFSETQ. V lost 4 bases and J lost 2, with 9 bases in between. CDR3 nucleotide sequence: TGCGCCAGCAGCCCCTCCCAGAACTATGGCTACACCTTC. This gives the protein CASSPSQNYGYTF.